The rows below give T cell receptor beta chains drawn from one sample of a study of shared clonotypes between healthy human individuals. Only in-frame clones appear in the TCRdb table, and some are missing; sequencing was by immunoSEQ multiplex PCR. The data show 2 million to 2.5 million clones, around 93% seen once. Material for sequencing was naive CD8+ T cells from PBMCs. The receptors here all came from a man aged 18 to 30 in good health. Some clones in this sample may be carry-over from other donors' samples. CDR3s include the opening cysteine and the closing phenylalanine or tryptophan. The D gene is left open where the match is weak. Only some rows state a clone size, as once, few, many or a class for expanded clones.

d_gene	v_gene	j_gene	abundance	CDR3nt	CDR3aa
NA	TRBV28	TRBJ2-7	NA	TGTGCCAGCAGTTTATGGGTACAGGGATTGGCCGAGCAGTACTTC	CASSLWVQGLAEQYF
NA	TRBV30	TRBJ2-2	NA	TGTGCCTGGAGCCCCATTAAGGGTTTTACCGGGGAGCTGTTTTTT	CAWSPIKGFTGELFF
TRBD1	TRBV28	TRBJ2-7	NA	TGTGCCAGCAGTGACAGGGCCACCTACGAGCAGTACTTC	CASSDRATYEQYF
TRBD1	TRBV14	TRBJ2-1	NA	TGTGCCAGCAGCCACCGGACAGGTAAAAATGTCAATGAGCAGTTCTTC	CASSHRTGKNVNEQFF
NA	TRBV29-1	TRBJ2-7	NA	TGCAGCTGTAGGGAACAGCTTAACTACGAGCAGTACTTC	CSCREQLNYEQYF
NA	TRBV5-5	TRBJ1-3	NA	TGTGCCAGCAGCCCATACAATGGAAACACCATATATTTT	CASSPYNGNTIYF
NA	TRBV19	TRBJ2-7	NA	TGTGCCACAAGGGCCGCCTACGAGCAGTACTTC	CATRAAYEQYF
NA	TRBV4-1	TRBJ2-5	NA	TGCGCCAGCAGCCAAGAGGGGTCTCTCGGCTCTAAGTGGCCCCAGTACTTC	CASSQEGSLGSKWPQYF
TRBD2	TRBV7-2	TRBJ2-1	NA	TGTGCCAGCAGCTCAAGCGGGAGTCCCCACAATGAGCAGTTCTTC	CASSSSGSPHNEQFF
NA	TRBV6-1	TRBJ2-7	once	TGTGCCAGCAGTGCCGAGGGTGGAGGTCCCTACGAGCAGTACTTC	CASSAEGGGPYEQYF
TRBD2	TRBV27	TRBJ2-2	NA	TGTGCCAAACTAGCGGGAGTCAACACCGGGGAGCTGTTTTTT	CAKLAGVNTGELFF
TRBD2	TRBV5-4	TRBJ2-5	NA	TGTGCCAGCAGCTGGAAGCGGGAGGACCAAGAGACCCAGTACTTC	CASSWKREDQETQYF
NA	TRBV27	TRBJ2-1	NA	TGTGCCAGCAGTCCCTCGATCGGCTCCTACAATGAGCAGTTCTTC	CASSPSIGSYNEQFF
NA	TRBV19	TRBJ1-1	NA	TGTGCCAGTAGTATTATGACATCATACGCTGAAGCTTTCTTT	CASSIMTSYAEAFF
TRBD1	TRBV4-2	TRBJ1-1	few	TGTGCCAGCAGCCAAGCTACACAGGGGGCAACGGGAGCTTTCTTT	CASSQATQGATGAFF
NA	TRBV2	TRBJ1-2	NA	TGTGCCAGCAAAGGAGATACTAACTATGGCTACACCTTC	CASKGDTNYGYTF
NA	TRBV6-1	TRBJ2-7	NA	TGTGCCAGCGAAGCCGAAACCAGCTACGAGCAGTACTTC	CASEAETSYEQYF
TRBD1	TRBV27	TRBJ2-3	NA	TGTGCCAGCAGTCCCCGGACAGGGGCGGATACGCAGTATTTT	CASSPRTGADTQYF
TRBD1	TRBV18	TRBJ1-2	NA	TGTGCCAGCTCACGTACTGGACAGGGGATGATCTATGGCTACACCTTC	CASSRTGQGMIYGYTF
NA	TRBV6-4	TRBJ2-1	NA	TGTGCCAGCAGAGGCCCGGGGACCCACAATGAGCAGTTCTTC	CASRGPGTHNEQFF
NA	TRBV7-3	TRBJ2-7	NA	TGTGCCAGCACCGGCCGGACTACTCTATACGAGCAGTACTTC	CASTGRTTLYEQYF
TRBD1	TRBV27	TRBJ2-7	NA	TGTGCCAGCAGGACAGGGCCCGAGGGTTCCTACGAGCAGTACTTC	CASRTGPEGSYEQYF
NA	TRBV6-5	TRBJ1-1	NA	TGTGCCAGCAGTACGGGGACGGGAGAAGCTTTCTTT	CASSTGTGEAFF
NA	TRBV18	TRBJ2-7	NA	TGTGCCAGCTCGTACTCGGGACCCTGGGAGCAGTACTTC	CASSYSGPWEQYF
NA	TRBV5-6	TRBJ2-1	NA	TGTGCCAGCAGCTTGGCCAGGGTAGTTTACAATGAGCAGTTCTTC	CASSLARVVYNEQFF
NA	TRBV5-6	TRBJ2-1	NA	TGTGCCAGCAGCTTGTGGGGACGTAATGAGCAGTTCTTC	CASSLWGRNEQFF